The present entry profiles one TCR beta chain with its context. Its antigen is unknown. The sample originates from a study of cytomegalovirus exposure and HLA in healthy donors. Primers: 60 Vbeta forward and 13 Jbeta reverse. Produced via immunoSEQ multiplex PCR; TCRdb's table is partial and in-frame only. The profile shows around 200,000 clones, about 85% of them singletons. Overall study findings and caveats: Reports described diagnosis of cytomegalovirus status by the classifier as highly specific and sensitive. CMV antigen specificity was confirmed in vitro for a few CMV-associated chains. The authors enumerated over 150 TCR beta chains as linked to cytomegalovirus.

Trimming cost V 7 bases and J 2 bases, with 14 bases left between them. The germline CDR1 and CDR2 sequences are SNHLY and FYNNEI. This CDR3 comprises 14 residues. This chain connects TRBV2 to TRBJ1-2; the D gene is possibly TRBD1 (5 bases). This receptor was obtained from a woman in her forties or fifties in good health and CMV-seropositive. Specimen: PBMCs. This CDR3 is CASKPGDGNYGYTF. CDR3 DNA sequence: TGTGCCAGCAAACCGGGGGACGGGAACTATGGCTACACCTTC.